The source of this T cell receptor (beta chain) is a study of post-analysis software for immune sequencing data. TCR beta cDNA libraries included unique molecular identifiers. Input of roughly 1 to 11 million T cells yielded 400,000 to 550,000 cDNA molecules. MiXCR, run by TCRdb on the PCR reads, gives a single entry per CDR3 protein. Among almost 700,000 distinct CDR3 sequences listed, roughly three fifths were seen once. Notes on the study in general: Controls showed lower frequencies than patients for 5 or 6 TRBV segments, and TRBV5-6, TRBV5-1 and TRBV20-1 were among these. Comparison with controls showed significantly lower normalized Chao1 diversity in multiple sclerosis patients.

Germline lookup yields CDR1 MNHNY and CDR2 SVGAGI (reference sequence). Between the trimmed V and J ends, which lost 0 bases and 8 bases, there was a span of 20 bases. There are 17 residues in the CDR3. A note on this clonotype: Its antigen is not known.

This clonotype was obtained from a girl aged 2 to 9 with multiple sclerosis. Sequencing used blood. The chain couples TRBV6-6 to TRBJ2-1, with D perhaps TRBD2 (7 bases). The CDR3 loop is CASSYSKSGGASHEQFF. The CDR3, as DNA: TGTGCCAGCAGTTACTCTAAATCGGGGGGCGCTTCCCATGAGCAGTTCTTC.